The TCR beta chain under discussion was sequenced for a study of cytomegalovirus exposure and HLA in healthy donors. Vbeta (60) and Jbeta (13) primers were used in the PCR. The data were produced by immunoSEQ multiplex PCR, yet TCRdb's version contains in-frame clones alone and is incomplete. The profile covers roughly 95,000 clones, with approximately 85% appearing a single time and more than 3% taken by the ten largest. For this clone: The antigen is not known.

General observations from the study: In an earlier analysis, productive rearrangement rates for most beta V segments clustered near 87% or 30%.

Trimming pared 6 bases from V and 3 bases from J, leaving 11 bases between. CDR1 is SQVTM, CDR2 ANQGSEA, per germline. CDR3 length: 13 amino acids. The receptor was derived from a man in his thirties or forties in good health and CMV-seropositive. The chain is built from TRBV29-1 and TRBJ1-4; D gene ambiguous. What was sequenced was PBMCs. The DNA of the CDR3 is TGCAGCGTCCTCTGGAGACCTAATGAAAAACTGTTTTTT. It codes for CSVLWRPNEKLFF.